These T cell receptor beta chains were read from a single sample in a study of beta chain features in type 1 diabetes. Assay used: immunoSEQ multiplex PCR; TCRdb lists only in-frame clones, some missing. The sample carries 300,000 to 350,000 clones, 13% recorded once. The sequenced sample was naive CD4+ T cells from blood. The receptors were gathered from a woman aged 18-29 years with type 1 diabetes. The CDR3 runs from the conserved cysteine through the conserved F or W. Each record gives: CDR3 protein, CDR3 DNA, J gene, clone size, V gene, D gene. The D gene is left open where the match is weak. Not all rows give a size; the values are once, few, many and, for expanded clones, a class.

cdr3_aa: CASGPPGLAEYNEQFF; cdr3_nt: TGTGCTAGTGGGCCACCGGGACTAGCGGAATACAATGAGCAGTTCTTC; j_call: TRBJ2-1; clone_size: -; v_call: TRBV12-5; d_call: TRBD2
cdr3_aa: CASPWTSGNTGELFF; cdr3_nt: TGTGCCAGTCCCTGGACTAGCGGGAACACCGGGGAGCTGTTTTTT; j_call: TRBJ2-2; clone_size: few; v_call: TRBV7-9; d_call: TRBD2
cdr3_aa: CASRSADREHGYTF; cdr3_nt: TGTGCCAGCAGGAGTGCGGACAGGGAACATGGCTACACCTTC; j_call: TRBJ1-2; clone_size: -; v_call: TRBV28; d_call: TRBD1
cdr3_aa: CAWSVLETGELFF; cdr3_nt: TGTGCCTGGAGTGTACTAGAAACCGGGGAGCTGTTTTTT; j_call: TRBJ2-2; clone_size: few; v_call: TRBV30; d_call: -
cdr3_aa: CSATGGPSGANVLTF; cdr3_nt: TGCAGCGCGACAGGGGGTCCCTCTGGGGCCAACGTCCTGACTTTC; j_call: TRBJ2-6; clone_size: few; v_call: TRBV29-1; d_call: TRBD1
cdr3_aa: CASSPTDRGPYGYTF; cdr3_nt: TGTGCCAGCTCACCTACCGACAGGGGCCCCTATGGCTACACCTTC; j_call: TRBJ1-2; clone_size: -; v_call: TRBV18; d_call: TRBD1
cdr3_aa: CASMIGSATYEQYF; cdr3_nt: TGTGCCAGCATGATCGGGAGCGCTACCTACGAGCAGTACTTC; j_call: TRBJ2-7; clone_size: few; v_call: TRBV28; d_call: -
cdr3_aa: CASSPTGSEAFF; cdr3_nt: TGTGCCAGCTCACCAACAGGCAGTGAAGCTTTCTTT; j_call: TRBJ1-1; clone_size: -; v_call: TRBV18; d_call: -
cdr3_aa: CAISESMASGRKETQYF; cdr3_nt: TGTGCCATCAGTGAGAGTATGGCTAGCGGAAGGAAAGAGACCCAGTACTTC; j_call: TRBJ2-5; clone_size: few; v_call: TRBV10-3; d_call: TRBD2
cdr3_aa: CASSFQGGYTDTQYF; cdr3_nt: TGTGCCAGCAGCTTCCAGGGGGGTTACACAGATACGCAGTATTTT; j_call: TRBJ2-3; clone_size: few; v_call: TRBV13; d_call: -
cdr3_aa: CASSSTGSDSYEQFF; cdr3_nt: TGTGCCAGCAGCTCCACAGGGAGCGATTCGTATGAGCAGTTCTTC; j_call: TRBJ2-1; clone_size: -; v_call: TRBV6-5; d_call: -
cdr3_aa: CASSPQALNTEAFF; cdr3_nt: TGTGCCAGCAGCCCTCAGGCTCTGAACACTGAAGCTTTCTTT; j_call: TRBJ1-1; clone_size: -; v_call: TRBV9; d_call: -
cdr3_aa: CASTDRGRSDTQYF; cdr3_nt: TGTGCCTCCACGGACAGGGGTAGATCAGATACGCAGTATTTT; j_call: TRBJ2-3; clone_size: -; v_call: TRBV19; d_call: TRBD1
cdr3_aa: CASSLTGEYGYTF; cdr3_nt: TGCGCCAGCAGCTTGACAGGGGAGTATGGCTACACCTTC; j_call: TRBJ1-2; clone_size: -; v_call: TRBV5-1; d_call: TRBD1
cdr3_aa: CAGGEQGNTGELFF; cdr3_nt: TGTGCCGGGGGGGAACAGGGGAACACCGGGGAGCTGTTTTTT; j_call: TRBJ2-2; clone_size: -; v_call: TRBV4-2; d_call: -
cdr3_aa: CASSLLSTDTQYF; cdr3_nt: TGTGCCAGCAGTTTACTGAGCACAGATACGCAGTATTTT; j_call: TRBJ2-3; clone_size: many; v_call: TRBV27; d_call: -
cdr3_aa: CASSLGQGLGDTQYF; cdr3_nt: TGCGCCAGCAGCTTGGGACAGGGCTTAGGGGATACGCAGTATTTT; j_call: TRBJ2-3; clone_size: few; v_call: TRBV5-1; d_call: TRBD1
cdr3_aa: CASRKQGSDEQYF; cdr3_nt: TGTGCCAGCAGGAAACAGGGTTCTGACGAGCAGTACTTC; j_call: TRBJ2-7; clone_size: -; v_call: TRBV28; d_call: -
cdr3_aa: CASSRGQHQPQHF; cdr3_nt: TGTGCCAGCTCACGGGGACAGCACCAGCCCCAGCATTTT; j_call: TRBJ1-5; clone_size: few; v_call: TRBV18; d_call: TRBD1
cdr3_aa: CATSSGTSGGYEQYF; cdr3_nt: TGTGCCACCAGCAGTGGGACTAGCGGGGGCTACGAGCAGTACTTC; j_call: TRBJ2-7; clone_size: few; v_call: TRBV15; d_call: TRBD2
cdr3_aa: CASSRTGGFDNEQFF; cdr3_nt: TGTGCCAGCAGCCGTACAGGGGGTTTCGACAATGAGCAGTTCTTC; j_call: TRBJ2-1; clone_size: few; v_call: TRBV11-2; d_call: TRBD1
cdr3_aa: CASSTQGQGREQFF; cdr3_nt: TGTGCCAGCAGCACCCAAGGACAGGGCCGAGAGCAGTTCTTC; j_call: TRBJ2-1; clone_size: -; v_call: TRBV11-2; d_call: TRBD1
cdr3_aa: CASWLPTGGYNYGYTF; cdr3_nt: TGTGCCAGCTGGCTCCCGACCGGCGGTTACAACTATGGCTACACCTTC; j_call: TRBJ1-2; clone_size: few; v_call: TRBV12-1; d_call: -
cdr3_aa: CASSGMGQGPTEAFF; cdr3_nt: TGTGCCAGCAGTGGAATGGGACAGGGCCCTACTGAAGCTTTCTTT; j_call: TRBJ1-1; clone_size: few; v_call: TRBV25-1; d_call: TRBD1
cdr3_aa: CASSRDRGYTF; cdr3_nt: TGTGCCAGTAGTAGAGACCGTGGCTACACCTTC; j_call: TRBJ1-2; clone_size: few; v_call: TRBV19; d_call: -
cdr3_aa: CASSLELFGSGNTIYF; cdr3_nt: TGCGCCAGCAGCTTGGAGCTCTTCGGCTCTGGAAACACCATATATTTT; j_call: TRBJ1-3; clone_size: -; v_call: TRBV5-1; d_call: -
cdr3_aa: CASSLDRETQYF; cdr3_nt: TGTGCCAGCAGCTTAGATAGAGAGACCCAGTACTTC; j_call: TRBJ2-5; clone_size: few; v_call: TRBV7-9; d_call: -
cdr3_aa: CASSPPQGVKGANVLTF; cdr3_nt: TGTGCCAGCTCACCACCGCAGGGGGTGAAAGGGGCCAACGTCCTGACTTTC; j_call: TRBJ2-6; clone_size: -; v_call: TRBV18; d_call: TRBD1
cdr3_aa: CASSWSGTEDIQYF; cdr3_nt: TGTGCCAGCAGCTGGAGCGGGACTGAAGACATTCAGTACTTC; j_call: TRBJ2-4; clone_size: few; v_call: TRBV7-9; d_call: TRBD2
cdr3_aa: CASAGGLAGQSSYNEQFF; cdr3_nt: TGTGCCAGCGCGGGGGGACTAGCGGGACAGAGCTCCTACAATGAGCAGTTCTTC; j_call: TRBJ2-1; clone_size: -; v_call: TRBV5-6; d_call: TRBD2
cdr3_aa: CASSFGRGTGVQPQHF; cdr3_nt: TGTGCCAGCAGCTTTGGGCGGGGGACAGGGGTTCAGCCCCAGCATTTT; j_call: TRBJ1-5; clone_size: -; v_call: TRBV7-2; d_call: TRBD1
cdr3_aa: CASSSGQGKTQYF; cdr3_nt: TGTGCCAGCAGCTCTGGACAGGGGAAGACCCAGTACTTC; j_call: TRBJ2-5; clone_size: few; v_call: TRBV7-2; d_call: TRBD1
cdr3_aa: CASTLGPGSTIKAFF; cdr3_nt: TGTGCCAGTACCTTGGGCCCCGGAAGCACGATCAAAGCTTTCTTT; j_call: TRBJ1-1; clone_size: -; v_call: TRBV19; d_call: -
cdr3_aa: CASSQGQGGYGYTF; cdr3_nt: TGCGCCAGCAGCCAAGGACAGGGGGGATATGGCTACACCTTC; j_call: TRBJ1-2; clone_size: -; v_call: TRBV4-3; d_call: TRBD1
cdr3_aa: CASSVLAGSYNEQFF; cdr3_nt: TGTGCCAGCAGTGTTCTAGCGGGCTCCTACAATGAGCAGTTCTTC; j_call: TRBJ2-1; clone_size: -; v_call: TRBV25-1; d_call: TRBD2
cdr3_aa: CASSREQGAMLLF; cdr3_nt: TGTGCCAGCAGCCGAGAACAGGGGGCCATGTTACTCTTT; j_call: TRBJ1-1; clone_size: few; v_call: TRBV7-3; d_call: TRBD1
cdr3_aa: CASSLSVGLVSTDTQYF; cdr3_nt: TGTGCCAGCAGCCTCAGCGTTGGACTAGTTAGCACAGATACGCAGTATTTT; j_call: TRBJ2-3; clone_size: few; v_call: TRBV11-3; d_call: TRBD2
cdr3_aa: CASSLELAGARSSYNEQFF; cdr3_nt: TGCGCCAGCAGCTTGGAACTAGCGGGGGCCCGGAGCTCCTACAATGAGCAGTTCTTC; j_call: TRBJ2-1; clone_size: -; v_call: TRBV5-1; d_call: TRBD2
cdr3_aa: CASSLTPENYGYTF; cdr3_nt: TGTGCCAGCAGCTTAACGCCCGAGAACTATGGCTACACCTTC; j_call: TRBJ1-2; clone_size: few; v_call: TRBV25-1; d_call: -
cdr3_aa: CATSRIRDRELYNEQFF; cdr3_nt: TGTGCCACCAGCAGAATAAGGGACAGGGAGCTTTACAATGAGCAGTTCTTC; j_call: TRBJ2-1; clone_size: -; v_call: TRBV15; d_call: TRBD1
cdr3_aa: CASSLGTAQETQYF; cdr3_nt: TGTGCCAGCAGCTTAGGGACAGCCCAAGAGACCCAGTACTTC; j_call: TRBJ2-5; clone_size: -; v_call: TRBV7-8; d_call: -
cdr3_aa: CASTTGYTEAFF; cdr3_nt: TGTGCCAGCACCACCGGGTACACTGAAGCTTTCTTT; j_call: TRBJ1-1; clone_size: -; v_call: TRBV7-2; d_call: -
cdr3_aa: CASSISLAGGTQYF; cdr3_nt: TGTGCCAGTAGTATTAGTCTAGCGGGGGGGACCCAGTACTTC; j_call: TRBJ2-5; clone_size: -; v_call: TRBV19; d_call: TRBD2
cdr3_aa: CSARGQPYGYTF; cdr3_nt: TGCAGCGCCCGTGGACAGCCCTATGGCTACACCTTC; j_call: TRBJ1-2; clone_size: -; v_call: TRBV29-1; d_call: -
cdr3_aa: CASSPGQGTYNEQFF; cdr3_nt: TGTGCCAGCAGCCCGGGACAGGGTACCTACAATGAGCAGTTCTTC; j_call: TRBJ2-1; clone_size: few; v_call: TRBV5-4; d_call: TRBD1
cdr3_aa: CASSLGGGDEQFF; cdr3_nt: TGTGCCAGCTCTCTAGGGGGCGGCGATGAGCAGTTCTTC; j_call: TRBJ2-1; clone_size: -; v_call: TRBV7-9; d_call: TRBD1